These T cell receptor beta chains were read from a single sample in a study of shared clonotypes between healthy human individuals. Sequenced by immunoSEQ multiplex PCR; TCRdb stores in-frame clones only, minus some. Among 2 million to 2.5 million clones listed, 85% to 95% were seen once. Sequenced sample: naive CD4+ T cells from PBMCs. These receptors were obtained from a young man in good health. Some clones in this sample may be carry-over from other donors' samples. Both conserved end residues are part of each CDR3. Fields, in order: clone size, V gene, J gene, D gene, CDR3 DNA, CDR3 protein. D genes are given only for firm matches. The listing skips clone size in some rows; elsewhere it reads once, few, many or a size class.

-,TRBV6-6,TRBJ2-5,-,TGTGCCAGCAGCGTGACGGGACAAGAGACCCAGTACTTC,CASSVTGQETQYF
-,TRBV5-1,TRBJ2-3,-,TGCGCCAGCAGCTTGGAGTACTTTGTGAGCACAGATACGCAGTATTTT,CASSLEYFVSTDTQYF
few,TRBV12-5,TRBJ2-3,-,TGTGCTAGTGGTTTGCCCGAGGACGGCTTCACAGATACGCAGTATTTT,CASGLPEDGFTDTQYF
-,TRBV11-2,TRBJ2-5,-,TGTGCCAGCAGCTCCACCCTAGTCGGGGTGGGGGAGCAGTACTTC,CASSSTLVGVGEQYF
-,TRBV5-6,TRBJ1-2,-,TGTGCCAGCAGCTTGGTACGATCGACTGGCTACACCTTC,CASSLVRSTGYTF
-,TRBV5-1,TRBJ2-7,-,TGCGCCAGCAGCTTGGGAGGGAACACCTACGAGCAGTACTTC,CASSLGGNTYEQYF
few,TRBV2,TRBJ1-1,-,TGTGCGTGCGCCAATTCCAACACTGAAGCTTTCTTT,CACANSNTEAFF
-,TRBV6-5,TRBJ2-7,TRBD2,TGTGCCAGCAGTTACTCATGGACTAGCAGCTCCTACGAGCAGTACTTC,CASSYSWTSSSYEQYF
-,TRBV28,TRBJ1-4,TRBD1,TGTGCCAGCAGTTTCCCCGGGACAGGGGGCTGGGATGAAAAACTGTTTTTT,CASSFPGTGGWDEKLFF
-,TRBV13,TRBJ1-2,-,TGTGCCAGCAGCTTAGGCGGAACAGTCTCAGGAGGCTACACCTTC,CASSLGGTVSGGYTF
-,TRBV5-1,TRBJ2-7,TRBD2,TGCGCCAGCAGCCTGACTAGCGGGAGCCACGAGCAGTACTTC,CASSLTSGSHEQYF
-,TRBV4-1,TRBJ2-1,TRBD2,TGCGCCAGCAGCCAAGATCCACTAGCGGCTTACAATGAGCAGTTCTTC,CASSQDPLAAYNEQFF